Following are 15 T cell receptor beta chains from one sample sequenced in a study of cytomegalovirus exposure and HLA in healthy donors. Clones were read by immunoSEQ multiplex PCR, and TCRdb kept only the in-frame ones, dropping some. The sample includes 65,000 to 75,000 clones, 95% to 96% seen only once; the top ten take over 3.5%. Sequences were obtained from PBMCs. The receptors were gathered from a woman aged 18-29 years in good health and CMV-seropositive.

The rearrangement uses TRBV5-4 and TRBJ1-1; D unresolved. This CDR3 has 13 amino acids. The germline V gene has CDR1 SGHNT and CDR2 YYREEE (reference sequence). V was trimmed by 4 bases and J by 2 bases, leaving 9 bases between them. The CDR3 DNA is TGTGCCAGCAGCACCCAGAAAAACACTGAAGCTTTCTTT. It is translated as CASSTQKNTEAFF.

This chain uses TRBV9 with TRBJ1-1; 9 nucleotides line up with TRBD1. Germline V gene data show CDR1 as SGDLS and CDR2 as YYNGEE. The CDR3 extends over 15 amino acids. V was clipped by 3 bases and J by 4 bases; unmatched bases: 7. The CDR3 nucleotides read TGTGCCAGCAGCGCAATACAGGGGGCTGGCACTGAAGCTTTCTTT. Residues: CASSAIQGAGTEAFF.

The chain joins TRBV7-2 to TRBJ2-3; tentatively, D is TRBD1 (5 bases). The CDR3 covers 14 residues. Trimming pared 1 base from V and 4 bases from J, leaving 9 bases between. CDR1 and CDR2 (germline): SGHTA, FQGNSA. The CDR3 region is CASSLGQGADTQYF. The CDR3 region has the DNA TGTGCCAGCAGCTTAGGGCAGGGTGCAGATACGCAGTATTTT.

The V call is TRBV28, the J call TRBJ2-3; the D gene is possibly TRBD2 (6 bases). Germline V gene lookup returns CDR1 MDHEN and CDR2 SYDVKM. The V end was cut by 2 bases, the J end by 9 bases, with 12 bases between. The CDR3 runs to 13 residues. The CDR3 is CASSLGRDPTQYF. The CDR3 DNA reads as TGTGCCAGCAGTTTAGGGCGGGACCCGACGCAGTATTTT.

V and J are TRBV27 and TRBJ2-7, with 8 bases identical to TRBD2. V gave up 0 bases and J gave up 0 bases; unmatched junction bases: 4. This CDR3 is built from 16 residues. The germline gives CDR1 MNHEY, CDR2 SMNVEV (reference sequence). Here the CDR3 reads CASSLSGLGRSYEQYF. In nucleotides, the CDR3 is TGTGCCAGCAGTTTATCGGGACTAGGTCGCTCCTACGAGCAGTACTTC.

The chain has TRBV6-1 and TRBJ2-1, with 10 bases lining up with TRBD1. Germline trimming cut 6 bases from V and 8 bases from J; bases unmatched to any gene: 10. The CDR3 length is 15 residues. The germline CDR1 and CDR2 sequences are MNHNS and SASEGT. CDR3 protein: CASSYDRGLGDEQFF. The CDR3 DNA sequence: TGTGCCAGCAGCTATGACAGGGGGCTAGGGGATGAGCAGTTCTTC.

The chain is built from TRBV9 and TRBJ2-7; D gene unclear. CDR1 SGDLS and CDR2 YYNGEE come from the germline V gene. The length of the CDR3 is 14 residues. Trimming removed 0 bases from V and 3 bases from J, with 10 bases in between. The CDR3 nucleotides are TGTGCCAGCAGCGTAGGCGACTCGGTCTACGAGCAGTACTTC. The encoded protein is CASSVGDSVYEQYF.

The chain couples TRBV28 to TRBJ2-7, with 11 bases lining up with TRBD1. V lost 3 bases and J lost 4; bases outside the gene matches: 5. In germline, CDR1 is MDHEN, CDR2 SYDVKM. The CDR3 runs to 15 residues. The CDR3 nucleotides are TGTGCCAGCAGTTTGGGACAGGGGGTAAGTTACGAGCAGTACTTC. As protein: CASSLGQGVSYEQYF.

The DNA of the CDR3 is TGTGCCAGCAGTTTATCCGGGTACGAGCAGTACTTC. Translated: CASSLSGYEQYF. The chain has TRBV27 and TRBJ2-7; D is unclear. The germline V and J ends were trimmed by 0 bases and 4 bases, with 4 bases remaining between them. Germline CDR1 and CDR2: MNHEY and SMNVEV (reference sequence). CDR3 length: 12 amino acids.

This clone was recorded a few times. This rearrangement joins TRBV5-4 to TRBJ2-2, with 14 bases that match TRBD2. Germline V lookup: CDR1 SGHNT, CDR2 YYREEE (reference sequence). The CDR3 has 18 residues. V lost 3 bases, J lost 0 bases, and 4 bases stayed unmatched. The CDR3 coding sequence is TGTGCCAGCAGCTACCCGGGACTAGCGGGAGCGAACACCGGGGAGCTGTTTTTT. Its translation: CASSYPGLAGANTGELFF.

The rearrangement links TRBV7-6 to TRBJ1-4; 10 bases line up with TRBD1. The CDR3 length is 14 residues. With V trimmed by 6 bases and J by 7 bases, 5 bases remained unmatched. Germline-derived CDR1 and CDR2 are SGHVS and FNYEAQ. The CDR3 is CASRRQGAGEKLFF. CDR3 DNA: TGTGCCAGCAGAAGACAGGGGGCCGGTGAAAAACTGTTTTTT. Combining the CDR3 with reference TRBV7-6 and TRBJ1-4 gives the whole variable domain GAGVSQSPRYKVTKRGQDVALRCDPISGHVSLYWYRQALGQGPEFLTYFNYEAQQDKSGLPNDRFSAERPEGSISTLTIQRTEQRDSAMYRCASRRQGAGEKLFFGSGTQLSVL.

This clone was detected once. The CDR3 sequence: CATSRVLEGETQYF. The CDR3 DNA reads TGTGCCACCAGCAGAGTCCTAGAGGGAGAGACCCAGTACTTC. The chain employs TRBV15 and TRBJ2-5, with D maybe TRBD2 (5 bases). The V end was cut by 1 base, the J end by 4 bases, with 10 bases between. The CDR3 loop spans 14 amino acids. The V gene's germline CDR1 is LNHNV and CDR2 YYDKDF (reference sequence).

J is TRBJ2-1 and V is TRBV27; a possible D gene is TRBD2 (5 bases). Germline lookup yields CDR1 MNHEY and CDR2 SMNVEV (reference sequence). Trimming pared 5 bases from V and 2 bases from J, leaving 7 bases between. The CDR3 runs 13 residues. The DNA of the CDR3 is TGTGCCAGCAGTCGGGGAGCCTACAATGAGCAGTTCTTC. Translated: CASSRGAYNEQFF.

The CDR3: CASSLILPSGANVLTF. The CDR3 DNA follows: TGTGCCAGCAGCTTAATTCTACCCTCTGGGGCCAACGTCCTGACTTTC. V is TRBV7-2 and J is TRBJ2-6; no firm D call. The V and J ends lost 2 bases and 0 bases respectively, with 8 bases between them. The CDR3 totals 16 residues. Germline V CDR1 and CDR2: SGHTA, FQGNSA. The full variable domain, completed using reference TRBV7-2 and TRBJ2-6, is GAGVSQSPSNKVTEKGKDVELRCDPISGHTALYWYRQSLGQGLEFLIYFQGNSAPDKSGLPSDRFSAERTGGSVSTLTIQRTQQEDSAVYLCASSLILPSGANVLTFGAGSRLTVL.

This chain uses TRBV19 with TRBJ2-1; 12 bases are shared with TRBD2. This CDR3 comprises 17 residues. Germline loops: CDR1 LNHDA, CDR2 SQIVND (reference sequence). With V trimmed by 3 bases and J by 4 bases, 7 bases remained unmatched. DNA for the CDR3: TGTGCCAGTAGTATTGCGACTAGCGGGAGATGGTACAATGAGCAGTTCTTC. This gives the protein CASSIATSGRWYNEQFF.